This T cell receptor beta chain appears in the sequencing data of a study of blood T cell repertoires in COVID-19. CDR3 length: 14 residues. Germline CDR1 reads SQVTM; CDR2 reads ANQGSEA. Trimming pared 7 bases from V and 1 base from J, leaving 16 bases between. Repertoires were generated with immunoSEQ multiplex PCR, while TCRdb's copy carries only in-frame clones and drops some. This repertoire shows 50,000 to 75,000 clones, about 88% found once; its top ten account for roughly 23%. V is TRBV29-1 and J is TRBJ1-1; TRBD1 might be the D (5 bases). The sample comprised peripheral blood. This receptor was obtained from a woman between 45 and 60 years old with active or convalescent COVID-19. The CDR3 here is CSAGSGPRNTEAFF. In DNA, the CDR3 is TGCAGCGCCGGCTCAGGGCCCCGGAACACTGAAGCTTTCTTT.